A single sample gave rise to the 24 T cell receptor beta chains below, sequenced in a study of shared clonotypes between healthy human individuals. Here immunoSEQ multiplex PCR was the method, and the copy in TCRdb shows in-frame clones only, minus some. The table has about 2.3 million clones, 80% to 95% seen once. Input material: naive CD4+ T cells from PBMCs. Described subset: CD45RA+ positively selected. These receptor sequences come from a man between 18 and 35 years old in good health. Some clones in this sample may be carry-over from other donors' samples.

Notes on this clone: The sample has other DNA sequences that encode this CDR3 too. J is TRBJ1-1 and V is TRBV11-2, with a weak D call TRBD1 (5 bases). Germline V gene sequence: CDR1 SGHAT, CDR2 FQNNGV. The CDR3 length is 14 residues. Between the trimmed V and J ends, which lost 5 bases and 0 bases, there was a span of 10 bases. This CDR3 is CASSPGLLNTEAFF. The CDR3 nucleotides are TGTGCCAGCAGCCCAGGGTTATTGAACACTGAAGCTTTCTTT.

The J gene is TRBJ2-1, the V gene TRBV19; possible D gene TRBD2, 6 bases. V dropped 6 bases and J dropped 6 bases, with 9 bases sitting between them. Looked up from germline, CDR1 is LNHDA and CDR2 is SQIVND (reference sequence). The CDR3 has 12 amino acids. In nucleotides, the CDR3 is TGTGCCAGTAGCGGGAGCGGCAATGAGCAGTTCTTC. Translated: CASSGSGNEQFF.

Comments on this clone: The sample holds other DNA sequences that translate to the same CDR3. The chain links TRBV5-1 to TRBJ2-5; no definite D call. Germline CDR1 is SGHRS and CDR2 is YFSETQ. V lost 4 bases, J lost 2 bases, and 3 bases lay in between. The CDR3 consists of 11 residues. The DNA of the CDR3 is TGCGCCAGCAGCGTTCAAGAGACCCAGTACTTC. As protein: CASSVQETQYF.

The chain employs TRBV5-4 and TRBJ2-2, with 7 bases that match TRBD1. V trimming: 0 bases; J trimming: 1 base; junction bases outside the gene matches: 3. The CDR3 length is 16 residues. Germline values: CDR1 SGHNT, CDR2 YYREEE (reference sequence). The CDR3, as DNA: TGTGCCAGCAGCTTGGGGACAGGCTGGAACACCGGGGAGCTGTTTTTT. Residues: CASSLGTGWNTGELFF.

This chain uses TRBV6-1 with TRBJ2-2; TRBD1 aligns across 8 bases. CDR3 length: 14 residues. J gave up 4 bases and V 8 bases, and 6 bases lay outside the gene matches. Germline V gene lookup returns CDR1 MNHNS and CDR2 SASEGT. This CDR3 reads CASYRTGTTGELFF. In DNA form, the CDR3 reads TGTGCCAGCTATCGGACAGGGACCACCGGGGAGCTGTTTTTT.

The V gene is TRBV27, the J gene TRBJ1-5, with 7 bases aligning to TRBD1. Germline assignment: CDR1 MNHEY and CDR2 SMNVEV (reference sequence). This CDR3 region has 15 residues. Trimming removed 5 bases from V and 5 bases from J; junction bases left unmatched: 9. The CDR3 protein is CASSRFGQADQPQHF. CDR3 DNA sequence: TGTGCCAGCAGTCGTTTTGGACAGGCGGATCAGCCCCAGCATTTT.

This clone appeared once. The J gene is TRBJ1-3, the V gene TRBV18, with D possibly matching TRBD1 (6 bases). The V gene's germline CDR1 is KGHSH and CDR2 LQKENI. CDR3 length: 15 residues. V was shortened by 2 bases and J by 2 bases, with 10 bases between the two germline ends. The CDR3 DNA sequence: TGTGCCAGCTCACCAGGGACACCGCCTGGAAACACCATATATTTT. Its protein is CASSPGTPPGNTIYF.

The chain uses TRBV19 and TRBJ1-3, with D perhaps TRBD1 (6 bases). CDR1 is LNHDA, CDR2 SQIVND, per germline (reference sequence). V was cut by 2 bases and J by 0 bases, with 11 bases left in between. CDR3 length equals 16 residues. CDR3 residues: CASSILGQLSGNTIYF. The CDR3 bases are TGTGCCAGTAGTATATTAGGACAGCTCTCTGGAAACACCATATATTTT.

The genes are TRBV5-4 and TRBJ2-1, with a tentative D call TRBD2 (5 bases). V lost 0 bases and J lost 5, with 12 bases in between. The germline V gene has CDR1 SGHNT and CDR2 YYREEE (reference sequence). The CDR3 totals 15 residues. CDR3 in amino acids: CASSLVSENNNEQFF. As DNA, the CDR3 is TGTGCCAGCAGCTTGGTTAGCGAGAACAACAATGAGCAGTTCTTC.

J is TRBJ2-7 and V is TRBV7-8; 9 positions match TRBD2. Germline values: CDR1 SGHVS, CDR2 FQNEAQ. After removal of 1 base from V and 2 bases from J, the junction contained 6 bases not matched to a gene. CDR3 length: 16 residues. In DNA, the CDR3 is TGTGCCAGCAGCTTAGGATCAGCGGGGGGAACCTACGAGCAGTACTTC. Its protein product is CASSLGSAGGTYEQYF. The full variable domain, its missing parts supplied by reference TRBV7-8 and TRBJ2-7, is GAGVSQSPRYKVAKRGQDVALRCDPISGHVSLFWYQQALGQGPEFLTYFQNEAQLDKSGLPSDRFFAERPEGSVSTLKIQRTQQEDSAVYLCASSLGSAGGTYEQYFGPGTRLTVT.

This clone was observed once. The chain carries TRBV27 and TRBJ2-7; 13 bases map to TRBD2. Per the germline V gene, CDR1 is MNHEY and CDR2 is SMNVEV (reference sequence). The CDR3 spans 16 residues. V was pared by 8 bases and J by 5 bases, with 12 bases of the junction left unmatched. Here the CDR3 DNA reads TGTGCCAGCGTTCGGACTAGCGGGAGTTTCCTCCACGAGCAGTACTTC. It yields the protein CASVRTSGSFLHEQYF.

The gene calls are TRBV5-5 and TRBJ2-7; D not resolved. The length of the CDR3 is 12 residues. The germline CDR1 and CDR2 sequences are SGHKS and YYEKEE (reference sequence). The ends were cut back, 2 bases at V and 4 bases at J, with 7 bases in the middle. The CDR3 sequence: CASSFSFYEQYF. The CDR3, as DNA: TGTGCCAGCAGCTTTAGCTTTTACGAGCAGTACTTC.

This clone was counted a single time. CDR3 DNA sequence: TGTGCCAGCAGCCAAGTGTTTCGGGGGGCTAATGAAAAACTGTTTTTT. Its protein product is CASSQVFRGANEKLFF. The chain uses TRBV4-2 and TRBJ1-4, with D tentatively TRBD1 (5 bases). V was clipped by 1 base and J by 3 bases, with 12 bases between them. Germline CDR1 and CDR2: LGHNA and YNFKEQ. The CDR3 extends over 16 amino acids.

With respect to this clone: Within the sample, other DNA sequences also encode this same CDR3. The chain uses TRBV18 and TRBJ2-7; 7 bases agree with TRBD2. The CDR3 is 14 residues long. The junction had 2 bases not matched to a gene; V was cut back by 1 base and J by 2 bases. CDR1 is KGHSH and CDR2 is LQKENI in the germline V gene. The CDR3 sequence: CASSPRRGTYEQYF. In DNA form, the CDR3 reads TGTGCCAGCTCACCACGGCGGGGGACCTACGAGCAGTACTTC.

The chain employs TRBV19 and TRBJ2-7, with D unclear. CDR1 and CDR2 (germline): LNHDA, SQIVND (reference sequence). CDR3 size: 13 residues. Trimming cost V 4 bases and J 2 bases, with 9 bases left between them. The CDR3 sequence: CASSTTGTYEQYF. The CDR3 coding sequence is TGTGCCAGTAGTACGACTGGAACCTACGAGCAGTACTTC.

The chain carries TRBV5-1 and TRBJ2-7; 13 positions match TRBD2. Germline lookup yields CDR1 SGHRS and CDR2 YFSETQ. V lost 3 bases and J lost 1; bases outside the gene matches: 4. CDR3 length equals 16 residues. In DNA, the CDR3 is TGCGCCAGCAGCTCGAGGACTAGCGGGGGATCCTACGAGCAGTACTTC. The encoded protein is CASSSRTSGGSYEQYF. The full variable domain, in which reference TRBV5-1 and TRBJ2-7 provide the parts outside the CDR3, is KAGVTQTPRYLIKTRGQQVTLSCSPISGHRSVSWYQQTPGQGLQFLFEYFSETQRNKGNFPGRFSGRQFSNSRSEMNVSTLELGDSALYLCASSSRTSGGSYEQYFGPGTRLTVT.

The chain joins TRBV28 to TRBJ2-7; TRBD1 might be the D (6 bases). The CDR3 covers 15 residues. From germline, CDR1 is MDHEN and CDR2 SYDVKM. V lost 5 bases to trimming and J lost 5 bases, with 19 bases between them. CDR3 in DNA: TGTGCCAGCAGTACCGCCGGGACACAGTACGACGAGCAGTACTTC. Encoded protein: CASSTAGTQYDEQYF. The whole variable domain, remainder taken from reference TRBV28 and TRBJ2-7, is DVKVTQSSRYLVKRTGEKVFLECVQDMDHENMFWYRQDPGLGLRLIYFSYDVKMKEKGDIPEGYSVSREKKERFSLILESASTNQTSMYLCASSTAGTQYDEQYFGPGTRLTVT.

V and J are TRBV6-6 and TRBJ2-1; perhaps TRBD2 as D (6 bases). Between the trimmed V and J ends, which lost 6 bases and 15 bases, there was a span of 12 bases. Germline V gene data show CDR1 as MNHNY and CDR2 as SVGAGI (reference sequence). The CDR3 runs 10 residues. The CDR3: CASSTGTPFF. The DNA for the CDR3 is TGTGCCAGCAGCACCGGGACTCCGTTCTTC.

This clone was seen once. The V call is TRBV6-1, the J call TRBJ2-7; 7 bases fit TRBD2. There are 14 residues in the CDR3. CDR1 is MNHNS, CDR2 SASEGT, per germline. V shed 8 bases, J shed 1 base, and the junction held 8 bases outside the gene matches. CDR3 sequence reads: CASGRTSGSYEQYF. In DNA form, the CDR3 reads TGTGCCAGCGGGCGGACTAGTGGTTCCTACGAGCAGTACTTC.

Concerning this clone: This same CDR3 is encoded by further DNA sequences in the sample. The chain combines TRBV5-6 with TRBJ2-2; D possibly corresponds to TRBD1 (6 bases). V lost 1 base, J lost 6 bases, and 7 bases lay in between. CDR1 SGHDT and CDR2 YYEEEE come from the germline V gene. This CDR3 is 13 amino acids long. The CDR3 sequence: CASSLTGSGELFF. For the CDR3, the DNA is TGTGCCAGCAGCTTGACAGGGTCCGGGGAGCTGTTTTTT.

Concerning this clone itself: The sample holds other DNA sequences that translate to the same CDR3. The chain carries TRBV28 and TRBJ1-5, with TRBD1 identical over 7 bases. The CDR3 loop spans 16 amino acids. Trimming cost V 2 bases and J 1 base; bases outside gene matches: 5. Germline assignment: CDR1 MDHEN and CDR2 SYDVKM. In nucleotides, the CDR3 is TGTGCCAGCAGTTTAGGAGGGGGCAGGAGCAATCAGCCCCAGCATTTT. Translation gives CASSLGGGRSNQPQHF.

The J gene is TRBJ2-3, the V gene TRBV7-9; either TRBD1 or TRBD2 may supply D (5 bases each). The CDR3 loop spans 15 amino acids. Germline values: CDR1 SEHNR, CDR2 FQNEAQ (reference sequence). Trimming left V 3 bases short and J 1 base short, with 11 bases between. CDR3 in amino acids: CASSFRQGGTDTQYF. CDR3 nucleotide sequence: TGTGCCAGCAGCTTCAGGCAGGGAGGCACAGATACGCAGTATTTT.

The CDR3 is CASSPTPVNTEAFF. In DNA, the CDR3 is TGTGCCAGCTCGCCAACCCCTGTGAACACTGAAGCTTTCTTT. V is TRBV6-1 and J is TRBJ1-1, with no clear D. This CDR3 has 14 residues. The germline V gene has CDR1 MNHNS and CDR2 SASEGT. V gave up 8 bases and J gave up 0 bases, with 13 bases separating them.

The chain links TRBV9 to TRBJ1-4; TRBD1 might be the D (5 bases). The V and J ends lost 3 bases and 4 bases respectively, with 16 bases between them. CDR1 and CDR2 from the germline V gene are SGDLS and YYNGEE. This CDR3 has 16 residues. The DNA for the CDR3 is TGTGCCAGCAGCGCGCACCCAGGGTCTATTAATGAAAAACTGTTTTTT. Translating gives CASSAHPGSINEKLFF.